Below, 25 T cell receptor beta chains from the same sample are listed, as sequenced in a study of radiation and T cells in renal cell carcinoma. Time point in this sample: baseline pretreatment blood. Treatment in this sample: 15 Gy SBRT to primary tumor, nephrectomy 4 weeks later. Sequenced by immunoSEQ multiplex PCR; TCRdb stores in-frame clones only, minus some. The repertoire holds approximately 150,000 clones, with roughly 90% as singletons. Sequencing was performed on blood, taken from a patient whose treatment included radiotherapy and nephrectomy. These receptors all stem from a woman in her seventies with renal cell carcinoma.

This chain connects TRBV5-1 to TRBJ2-3; tentatively, D is TRBD2 (6 bases). Germline CDR1 reads SGHRS; CDR2 reads YFSETQ. The CDR3 runs 13 residues. V dropped 4 bases and J dropped 5 bases, with 11 bases sitting between them. CDR3 region: CASSAGHGDTQYF. The CDR3 nucleotides read TGCGCCAGCAGCGCGGGGCACGGAGATACGCAGTATTTT.

This rearrangement joins TRBV11-2 to TRBJ2-7; TRBD1 matches at 7 bases. CDR3 length equals 15 residues. Germline loops: CDR1 SGHAT, CDR2 FQNNGV. The trim removed 5 bases at V and 0 bases at J, leaving 7 bases unmatched. The DNA of the CDR3 is TGTGCCAGCAGCATCGGGACAGTGAGCTCCTACGAGCAGTACTTC. The encoded protein is CASSIGTVSSYEQYF.

The CDR3 coding sequence is TGTGCCAGCAGCACGCGAACCGGGACAGCCCAGCATTTT. This gives the protein CASSTRTGTAQHF. V gene TRBV9 combines with J gene TRBJ1-5; 7 bases map to TRBD1. CDR1 is SGDLS, CDR2 YYNGEE, per germline. This CDR3 region has 13 residues. J was trimmed by 11 bases and V by 4 bases; bases with no gene match: 9.

The V call is TRBV11-3, the J call TRBJ2-5; tentative D call: TRBD1 (5 bases). This CDR3 has 14 residues. Trimming took off 7 bases at V and 2 bases at J, with 14 bases between the two ends. Germline CDR1 reads SGHNT; CDR2 reads YENEEA. Here the CDR3 DNA reads TGTGCCAGCACCATTACGGCAGGGCAAGAGACCCAGTACTTC. Translated: CASTITAGQETQYF. The entire variable domain, with the rest obtained from reference TRBV11-3 and TRBJ2-5, is as follows: EAGVVQSPRYKIIEKKQPVAFWCNPISGHNTLYWYLQNLGQGPELLIRYENEEAVDDSQLPKDRFSAERLKGVDSTLKIQPAELGDSAVYLCASTITAGQETQYFGPGTRLLVL.

The chain is built from TRBV30 and TRBJ1-6; the match to TRBD1 covers 9 bases. The CDR3 contains 14 residues. V dropped 5 bases and J dropped 12; count of bases not matched to a gene: 11. Germline values: CDR1 GTSNPN, CDR2 SVGIG (reference sequence). The CDR3 DNA reads as TGTGCCTGGGGGGATGGACAGGGGCCTAAACCCCTCCACTTT. Encoded protein: CAWGDGQGPKPLHF.

J is TRBJ2-5 and V is TRBV7-2, with 11 bases lining up with TRBD2. CDR3 length equals 17 residues. V lost 5 bases and J lost 5; bases outside the gene matches: 13. Germline-derived CDR1 and CDR2 are SGHTA and FQGNSA. CDR3 coding DNA: TGTGCCAGCAGCAGCGATCCTAGCGGGGGGCGGAAGGAGACCCAGTACTTC. Amino acids: CASSSDPSGGRKETQYF.

The chain joins TRBV28 to TRBJ1-6; TRBD1 might be the D (6 bases). Germline V gene data show CDR1 as MDHEN and CDR2 as SYDVKM. The CDR3 is made up of 17 amino acids. V was trimmed by 1 base and J by 1 base, leaving 11 bases between them. CDR3 region: CASSLYRGASYNSPLHF. CDR3 bases: TGTGCCAGCAGTTTATATCGGGGGGCTTCCTATAATTCACCCCTCCACTTT. The variable domain in full, with the rest retrieved from reference TRBV28 and TRBJ1-6, is DVKVTQSSRYLVKRTGEKVFLECVQDMDHENMFWYRQDPGLGLRLIYFSYDVKMKEKGDIPEGYSVSREKKERFSLILESASTNQTSMYLCASSLYRGASYNSPLHFGNGTRLTVT.

Here the CDR3 DNA reads TGCGCCACCCAAGACAGGGGGAAGAACGAGCAGTACTTC. The encoded protein is CATQDRGKNEQYF. The V gene is TRBV10-2, the J gene TRBJ2-7; 9 bases match TRBD1. Per the germline V gene, CDR1 is WSHSY and CDR2 is SAAADI. The CDR3 runs 13 residues. Trimming removed 10 bases from V and 5 bases from J; junction bases left unmatched: 9.

The gene calls are TRBV19 and TRBJ2-7, with D unresolved. This CDR3 is built from 14 residues. Trimming took off 4 bases at V and 3 bases at J, with 13 bases between the two ends. The germline V gene encodes CDR1 LNHDA and CDR2 SQIVND (reference sequence). The DNA for the CDR3 is TGTGCCAGTAGTAATAAGGATGGCCTCTACGAGCAGTACTTC. This codes for CASSNKDGLYEQYF.

The chain joins TRBV6-1 to TRBJ2-7, with 7 bases that match TRBD1. Germline assignment: CDR1 MNHNS and CDR2 SASEGT. With V trimmed by 4 bases and J by 3 bases, 6 bases remained unmatched. The CDR3 contains 14 residues. CDR3 protein: CASSVRDSNYEQYF. The DNA of the CDR3 is TGTGCCAGCAGTGTACGGGACAGTAACTACGAGCAGTACTTC.

The chain recombines TRBV19 with TRBJ1-1; D not resolved. Germline V CDR1 and CDR2: LNHDA, SQIVND (reference sequence). V lost 2 bases to trimming and J lost 3 bases, with 13 bases between them. The CDR3 has 15 residues. The chain's CDR3 is CASSISPGRYTEAFF. Written as DNA, the CDR3 is TGTGCCAGTAGTATATCCCCCGGGAGGTACACTGAAGCTTTCTTT.

The chain carries TRBV2 and TRBJ1-2, with 7 bases identical to TRBD1. The V gene's germline CDR1 is SNHLY and CDR2 FYNNEI. V lost 4 bases, J lost 4 bases, and 6 bases stayed unmatched. The CDR3 consists of 14 residues. The chain's CDR3 is CASSVDRSTYGYTF. Here the CDR3 DNA reads TGTGCCAGCAGTGTGGACAGGTCAACCTATGGCTACACCTTC.

This clone was seen a handful of times. The CDR3 coding sequence is TGCGCCAGCAGCCTTAATGAAAAACTGTTTTTT. It is translated as CASSLNEKLFF. The chain links TRBV5-1 to TRBJ1-4; no clear D gene. Germline V gene data show CDR1 as SGHRS and CDR2 as YFSETQ. This CDR3 is 11 amino acids long. Trimming stripped 4 bases from V and 4 bases from J, with 2 bases between.

The chain links TRBV27 to TRBJ1-6, with D unresolved. This CDR3 is 16 amino acids long. V lost 1 base to trimming and J lost 0 bases, with 7 bases between them. CDR1 MNHEY and CDR2 SMNVEV come from the germline V gene (reference sequence). The DNA for the CDR3 is TGTGCCAGCAGTTTATTGGAGAGCTCCTATAATTCACCCCTCCACTTT. Translating gives CASSLLESSYNSPLHF.

This chain joins TRBV2 and TRBJ1-1, with 10 bases matching TRBD1. With 4 bases clipped from V and 2 bases from J, the junction kept 4 bases outside the gene matches. CDR1 is SNHLY, CDR2 FYNNEI, per germline. The CDR3 length is 15 residues. The CDR3 sequence is CASSARTGGNTEAFF. Here the CDR3 DNA reads TGTGCCAGCAGTGCTAGGACAGGGGGTAACACTGAAGCTTTCTTT.

The chain recombines TRBV7-6 with TRBJ1-3; TRBD1 matches 7 bases. V was pared by 5 bases and J by 7 bases, with 8 bases of the junction left unmatched. Germline CDR1 reads SGHVS; CDR2 reads FNYEAQ. There are 14 residues in the CDR3. CDR3 bases: TGTGCCAGCAGCCCGACAGGGTTGGGGAACACCATATATTTT. It is translated as CASSPTGLGNTIYF.

The chain has TRBV28 and TRBJ2-2; 7 positions match TRBD2. CDR1 is MDHEN and CDR2 is SYDVKM in the germline V gene. The V segment lost 3 bases and the J segment 2 bases; nucleotides outside the gene matches: 3. This CDR3 comprises 15 residues. As DNA, the CDR3 is TGTGCCAGCAGTTTGGGGGGGACCAACACCGGGGAGCTGTTTTTT. It is translated as CASSLGGTNTGELFF.

The chain uses TRBV5-4 and TRBJ2-2, with 7 bases lining up with TRBD1. CDR3 length equals 16 residues. V lost 3 bases, J lost 4 bases, and 9 bases stayed unmatched. CDR1 and CDR2 (germline): SGHNT, YYREEE (reference sequence). CDR3 sequence: CASSSRQGVFTGELFF. CDR3 nucleotides: TGTGCCAGCAGCTCCCGACAGGGAGTATTCACCGGGGAGCTGTTTTTT.

The J gene is TRBJ2-7, the V gene TRBV5-1, with 14 bases fitting TRBD2. The CDR3 is made up of 18 amino acids. CDR1 and CDR2 from the germline V gene are SGHRS and YFSETQ. After removal of 4 bases from V and 2 bases from J, the junction contained 11 bases not matched to a gene. CDR3 bases: TGCGCCAGCAGCCCGGGACTAGCGGGGGCCCCCTTCCCCTACGAGCAGTACTTC. Its protein is CASSPGLAGAPFPYEQYF.

The V gene is TRBV19, the J gene TRBJ1-1; no definite D call. V was clipped by 1 base and J by 1 base, with 16 bases between them. The CDR3 runs 17 residues. Germline V lookup: CDR1 LNHDA, CDR2 SQIVND (reference sequence). CDR3 bases: TGTGCCAGTAGTATAGGATGGTGGAGGAGGAAGAACACTGAAGCTTTCTTT. Its translation: CASSIGWWRRKNTEAFF.

This rearrangement joins TRBV28 to TRBJ1-5, with 7 bases aligning to TRBD1. Germline V gives CDR1 MDHEN, CDR2 SYDVKM. V lost 11 bases and J lost 3; bases outside the gene matches: 7. The CDR3 length is 13 residues. The DNA for the CDR3 is TGTGCCGTCAACAGGGGTTCCAATCAGCCCCAGCATTTT. Translation gives CAVNRGSNQPQHF. Variable domain in full (rest from reference TRBV28 and TRBJ1-5): DVKVTQSSRYLVKRTGEKVFLECVQDMDHENMFWYRQDPGLGLRLIYFSYDVKMKEKGDIPEGYSVSREKKERFSLILESASTNQTSMYLCAVNRGSNQPQHFGDGTRLSIL.

The chain links TRBV15 to TRBJ1-5, with a possible D match to TRBD1 (6 bases). CDR1 and CDR2 from the germline V gene are LNHNV and YYDKDF (reference sequence). The CDR3 spans 14 residues. V was clipped by 2 bases and J by 5 bases, with 10 bases between them. CDR3 sequence: CATSRRKGDQPQHF. Here the CDR3 DNA reads TGTGCCACCAGCAGAAGGAAGGGGGATCAGCCCCAGCATTTT.

The chain is built from TRBV5-4 and TRBJ2-2, with TRBD2 matching 10 bases. The CDR3 consists of 16 residues. The junction had 4 bases not matched to a gene; V was cut back by 3 bases and J by 2 bases. CDR1 and CDR2 (germline): SGHNT, YYREEE (reference sequence). In DNA, the CDR3 is TGTGCCAGCAGCTCCCAGCGGGGGGGAAACACCGGGGAGCTGTTTTTT. Residues: CASSSQRGGNTGELFF.

This sequence joins TRBV5-1 and TRBJ2-1; D may correspond to TRBD1 or TRBD2 (6 bases each). V was pared by 7 bases and J by 3 bases, with 17 bases between. The germline gives CDR1 SGHRS, CDR2 YFSETQ. The CDR3 is 15 amino acids. The CDR3 bases are TGCGCCAGCGCTCCCGGAGGGGGGAACTACAATGAGCAGTTCTTC. Amino acid sequence: CASAPGGGNYNEQFF.

The chain combines TRBV28 with TRBJ1-2; unclear D gene. This CDR3 comprises 13 residues. Germline V CDR1 and CDR2: MDHEN, SYDVKM. V lost 10 bases and J 8 bases, leaving 20 bases between the germline ends. The CDR3 sequence is CAIKGFDARGYTF. DNA of the CDR3: TGTGCCATCAAAGGGTTCGACGCGAGGGGCTACACCTTC.